This record concerns one T cell receptor beta chain sequence. The data stem from a study of blood T cell repertoires in COVID-19. Study-wide background: T cells, B-cell-depleted T cells, or PBMCs supplied cDNA or gDNA.

In the authors' workflow: It was from reference gene primer amplification that nucleated cell counts were estimated. The data were produced by immunoSEQ multiplex PCR, yet TCRdb's version contains in-frame clones alone and is incomplete. V, J and clone size were drawn from that table, and D and trimming were deduced from the DNA. In the table there are some 320,000 clones, around 88% of which are singletons. V lost 3 bases and J lost 7; bases outside the gene matches: 13. The CDR3 runs to 17 residues. CDR1 is SNHLY and CDR2 is FYNNEI in the germline V gene. J is TRBJ2-1 and V is TRBV2; 9 bases are shared with TRBD2. This TCR derives from a woman in her twenties or thirties who had recovered from COVID-19. The sequenced sample was peripheral blood. The DNA of the CDR3 is TGTGCCAGCAGTGAGGAGGGCTGGCGGGGGGGTAGTAATGAGCAGTTCTTC. It is translated as CASSEEGWRGGSNEQFF.